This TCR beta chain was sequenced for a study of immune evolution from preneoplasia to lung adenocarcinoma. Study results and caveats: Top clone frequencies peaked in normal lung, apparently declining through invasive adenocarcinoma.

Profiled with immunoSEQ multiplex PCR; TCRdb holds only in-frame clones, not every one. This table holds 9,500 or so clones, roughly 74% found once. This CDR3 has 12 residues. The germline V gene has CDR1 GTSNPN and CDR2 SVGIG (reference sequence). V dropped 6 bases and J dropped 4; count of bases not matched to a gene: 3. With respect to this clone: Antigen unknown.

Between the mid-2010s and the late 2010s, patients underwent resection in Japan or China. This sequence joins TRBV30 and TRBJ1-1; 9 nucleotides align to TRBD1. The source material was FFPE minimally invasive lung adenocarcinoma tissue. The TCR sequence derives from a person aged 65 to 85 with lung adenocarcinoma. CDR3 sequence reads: CACDRGSTEAFF. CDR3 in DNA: TGTGCCTGTGACAGGGGGAGCACTGAAGCTTTCTTT. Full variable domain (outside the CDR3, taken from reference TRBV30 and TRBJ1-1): SQTIHQWPATLVQPVGSPLSLECTVEGTSNPNLYWYRQAAGRGLQLLFYSVGIGQISSEVPQNLSASRPQDRQFILSSKKLLLSDSGFYLCACDRGSTEAFFGQGTRLTVV.